This paragraph covers one T cell receptor beta chain sequence. Its antigen has not been determined. Base qualities are not recorded, but no much larger clone differs from it by a single base. To sequence the TCRbeta CDR3 region, genomic DNA was isolated from the sorted cells. The immunoSEQ Assay was used to sequence the TCRbeta CDR3 regions. Here the immuneACCESS table is served through TCRdb, limited to in-frame sequences with V and J called. Missing clones are a known gap in these copies; in checked studies unresolved V genes cover under half, and the rest lacks a known reason. The sample has more than 90,000 clones on record, 70% to 85% of them singletons. The top ten clonotypes cover about 1.5% of the sample. This sample was taken from a study of OX40 agonist ivuxolimab in advanced cancers. For context, the study as a whole: The costimulatory receptor OX40 (CD134) was targeted by ivuxolimab, a fully human IgG2 agonistic monoclonal antibody. Peripheral TCRbeta sequencing aimed to test whether ivuxolimab altered TCR sequence diversity and caused clonal T-cell expansion. Among the roughly 50 dose-escalation patients, about 20 had hepatocellular carcinoma, 15 or so melanoma, 9 renal cell carcinoma and 9 head and neck cancer. The dose-escalation cohort was about 87% male with a mean age of around 64 years, ranging from 23 to 79. The paper describes the monotherapy dose-escalation part (N ≈ 52 patients) of the phase I trial of ivuxolimab. Three dose-escalation patients achieved partial responses, one with hepatocellular carcinoma and two with cutaneous melanoma. Patients were allowed to have had prior anti-PD-1, anti-PD-L1 or anti-CTLA-4 therapy, and 30% to 50% of the dose-escalation patients had previously received checkpoint inhibitors. Intravenous ivuxolimab was administered to patients every 2 weeks at six dose levels: 0.01, 0.1, 0.3, 1.5, 3 and 10 mg/kg. Study-wide conclusions, independent of this receptor: At doses of 0.1 to 3.0 mg/kg, clonal expansion of both CD4+ and CD8+ blood T cells was observed from baseline to week 6. Antigen specificity was not determined for the clonally expanded peripheral T cells. Low levels of normalized T-cell clonal expansion were also seen in some patients who did not respond. In partial responders in the 0.1-3.0 mg/kg groups, normalized peripheral clonal expansion was found to be among the lowest, especially among CD8+ T cells. After ivuxolimab, CD8+ T cells had more expanded clones than CD4+ T cells on average.

The germline V gene specifies MNHNS as CDR1 and SASEGT as CDR2. V is trimmed back by 5 bases and J by 4 bases, and the junction contains 7 bases that no gene match accounts for. Reading from cysteine to phenylalanine, the CDR3 counts 14 amino acids. Only the CDR3 DNA stays, 42 bases, in frame from base 1. Patients with a history of autoimmune disease or receiving systemic immunosuppression were excluded from the trial. Peripheral blood for TCR sequencing was collected from all dose cohorts at baseline, on cycle 4 day 1, and on cycle 7 day 1. The samples were drawn from a first-in-human, open-label, multicenter phase I dose-escalation trial of ivuxolimab. Adults with locally advanced or metastatic melanoma, renal cell carcinoma, hepatocellular carcinoma or head and neck squamous cell carcinoma were enrolled in the trial. Before TCR sequencing, CD4+ T cells and CD8+ T cells from peripheral blood were sorted into separate populations.

This chain joins TRBV6-1 to TRBJ1-2; 7 junctional bases match TRBD1. The sample in question was CD4+ or CD8+ T cells sorted from blood, obtained in a trial of the OX40 agonist ivuxolimab. The TCR originated in an adult with an advanced solid tumor such as melanoma, head and neck, liver or kidney cancer. The DNA reads as follows: TGTGCCAGCAGTTTGGGACAGAGCGCCTATGGCTACACCTTC. Its protein product is CASSLGQSAYGYTF.